This TCR beta chain was sequenced for a study of shared clonotypes between healthy human individuals. Produced via immunoSEQ multiplex PCR; TCRdb's table is partial and in-frame only. The sample carries 1,400,000 or so clones, around 98.5% recorded once. With regard to this clone: Its antigen is unidentified.

General study findings and limits: Naive CD4 clonotype sharing across several donors was 4.5% to 6%. Non-shared clonotypes had lower generation probabilities than clonotypes shared by all four sorted-subset donors. Larger estimated richness was generally recorded for naive subsets relative to memory subsets.

The CDR3 totals 17 residues. Germline CDR1 SGDLS, CDR2 YYNGEE. The J segment lost 2 bases and the V segment lost 0 bases, leaving 6 bases of the junction unmatched. V usage is TRBV9 and J usage is TRBJ2-5; 11 nucleotides match TRBD2. The specimen was naive CD4+ T cells sorted from blood. Subset of the sample: CD45RA+ positively selected. This TCR was recovered from a man aged 25 to 40 in good health. In DNA form, the CDR3 reads TGTGCCAGCAGCGTAGGACTAGCGGGGCCCCTACAAGAGACCCAGTACTTC. It yields the protein CASSVGLAGPLQETQYF.